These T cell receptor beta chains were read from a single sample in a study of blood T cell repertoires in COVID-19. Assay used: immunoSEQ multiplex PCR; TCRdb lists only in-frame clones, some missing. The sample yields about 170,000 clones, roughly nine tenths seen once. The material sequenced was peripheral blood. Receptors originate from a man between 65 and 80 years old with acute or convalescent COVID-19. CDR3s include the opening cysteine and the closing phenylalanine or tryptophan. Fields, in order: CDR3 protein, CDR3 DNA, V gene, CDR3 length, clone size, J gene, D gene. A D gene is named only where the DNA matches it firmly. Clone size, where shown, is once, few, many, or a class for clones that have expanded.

CDR3aa: CATGSVSYGYTF
CDR3nt: TGTGCCACCGGTAGTGTCTCGTATGGCTACACCTTC
v_gene: TRBV24-1
len: 12
abundance: .
j_gene: TRBJ1-2
d_gene: .

CDR3aa: CATTTGRASAVIYNEQFF
CDR3nt: TGTGCCACCACAACAGGGAGGGCCAGCGCGGTCATCTACAATGAGCAGTTCTTC
v_gene: TRBV24-1
len: 18
abundance: .
j_gene: TRBJ2-1
d_gene: .

CDR3aa: CASSRRVGRTDTQYF
CDR3nt: TGCGCCAGCAGTAGGCGAGTGGGGCGCACAGATACGCAGTATTTT
v_gene: TRBV10-2
len: 15
abundance: .
j_gene: TRBJ2-3
d_gene: .

CDR3aa: CASSTPLGEQFF
CDR3nt: TGTGCCAGCAGTACTCCACTTGGTGAGCAGTTCTTC
v_gene: TRBV7-3
len: 12
abundance: .
j_gene: TRBJ2-1
d_gene: .

CDR3aa: CASTSTAPYSNQPQHF
CDR3nt: TGTGCCAGTACCTCGACAGCCCCTTATAGCAATCAGCCCCAGCATTTT
v_gene: TRBV19
len: 16
abundance: .
j_gene: TRBJ1-5
d_gene: .

CDR3aa: CASSQVPTGGFYEQYF
CDR3nt: TGCGCCAGCAGCCAAGTCCCGACAGGGGGCTTCTACGAGCAGTACTTC
v_gene: TRBV4-1
len: 16
abundance: once
j_gene: TRBJ2-7
d_gene: TRBD1

CDR3aa: CSATMNTEAFF
CDR3nt: TGCAGTGCTACCATGAACACTGAAGCTTTCTTT
v_gene: TRBV20-1
len: 11
abundance: .
j_gene: TRBJ1-1
d_gene: .

CDR3aa: CASSLSTGLAGEQYF
CDR3nt: TGTGCCAGCAGCTTAAGCACGGGACTAGCCGGCGAGCAGTACTTC
v_gene: TRBV7-8
len: 15
abundance: .
j_gene: TRBJ2-7
d_gene: TRBD2

CDR3aa: CASSPGGGHNEKLFF
CDR3nt: TGTGCCAGCAGCCCAGGTGGTGGGCATAATGAAAAACTGTTTTTT
v_gene: TRBV7-3
len: 15
abundance: .
j_gene: TRBJ1-4
d_gene: .

CDR3aa: CASSVDIIYGYTF
CDR3nt: TGTGCCAGCAGTGTGGACATTATCTATGGCTACACCTTC
v_gene: TRBV2
len: 13
abundance: .
j_gene: TRBJ1-2
d_gene: .

CDR3aa: CASSLRGREPWGQPQHF
CDR3nt: TGTGCCAGCAGCTTAAGGGGGCGCGAGCCCTGGGGTCAGCCCCAGCATTTT
v_gene: TRBV7-2
len: 17
abundance: .
j_gene: TRBJ1-5
d_gene: TRBD1

CDR3aa: CASGRQGDSPLHF
CDR3nt: TGTGCCAGCGGCAGACAGGGGGATTCACCCCTCCACTTT
v_gene: TRBV7-8
len: 13
abundance: .
j_gene: TRBJ1-6
d_gene: TRBD1

CDR3aa: CASSEAPSGTYEQYF
CDR3nt: TGTGCCAGCAGTGAAGCGCCGTCAGGGACATACGAGCAGTACTTC
v_gene: TRBV6-1
len: 15
abundance: .
j_gene: TRBJ2-7
d_gene: .

CDR3aa: CASSGGAHTDTQYF
CDR3nt: TGTGCCAGCAGCGGCGGGGCCCACACAGATACGCAGTATTTT
v_gene: TRBV28
len: 14
abundance: once
j_gene: TRBJ2-3
d_gene: .

CDR3aa: CASSQPTSGKNIQYF
CDR3nt: TGCGCCAGCAGCCAACCGACTAGCGGGAAAAACATTCAGTACTTC
v_gene: TRBV4-1
len: 15
abundance: .
j_gene: TRBJ2-4
d_gene: TRBD2

CDR3aa: CASSLRRGLGTF
CDR3nt: TGTGCCAGCAGTTTACGCAGGGGCCTAGGAACCTTC
v_gene: TRBV28
len: 12
abundance: .
j_gene: TRBJ1-2
d_gene: .

CDR3aa: CASSGTGVNTEAFF
CDR3nt: TGTGCCAGTAGTGGGACAGGGGTGAACACTGAAGCTTTCTTT
v_gene: TRBV19
len: 14
abundance: .
j_gene: TRBJ1-1
d_gene: TRBD1

CDR3aa: CASSFGLAVYNEQFF
CDR3nt: TGTGCCAGCAGCTTCGGACTAGCGGTTTACAATGAGCAGTTCTTC
v_gene: TRBV5-6
len: 15
abundance: .
j_gene: TRBJ2-1
d_gene: TRBD2

CDR3aa: CASSPDRGRNSNYGYTF
CDR3nt: TGTGCCAGCTCACCGGACAGGGGACGCAATTCCAACTATGGCTACACCTTC
v_gene: TRBV18
len: 17
abundance: .
j_gene: TRBJ1-2
d_gene: TRBD1

CDR3aa: CASSLTGSLDEKLFF
CDR3nt: TGCGCCAGCAGCTTGACAGGGAGCTTGGATGAAAAACTGTTTTTT
v_gene: TRBV5-1
len: 15
abundance: .
j_gene: TRBJ1-4
d_gene: .

CDR3aa: CASSQESVGGGAVGSPLHF
CDR3nt: TGCGCCAGCAGCCAAGAATCTGTGGGTGGGGGCGCGGTAGGGTCACCCCTCCACTTT
v_gene: TRBV4-3
len: 19
abundance: .
j_gene: TRBJ1-6
d_gene: .

CDR3aa: CASSINSPSEQYF
CDR3nt: TGTGCCAGTAGTATTAACAGCCCCTCCGAGCAGTACTTC
v_gene: TRBV19
len: 13
abundance: few
j_gene: TRBJ2-7
d_gene: .

CDR3aa: CASSLNRETEAFF
CDR3nt: TGTGCCAGCAGCTTGAACAGGGAGACTGAAGCTTTCTTT
v_gene: TRBV5-8
len: 13
abundance: once
j_gene: TRBJ1-1
d_gene: .

CDR3aa: CASSLSGTGGDYTGELFF
CDR3nt: TGTGCCAGCAGCTTGTCCGGGACAGGGGGCGATTATACCGGGGAGCTGTTTTTT
v_gene: TRBV7-9
len: 18
abundance: once
j_gene: TRBJ2-2
d_gene: TRBD1

CDR3aa: CAIGGATPSTDTQYF
CDR3nt: TGTGCCATTGGAGGGGCCACCCCGAGCACAGATACGCAGTATTTT
v_gene: TRBV5-4
len: 15
abundance: .
j_gene: TRBJ2-3
d_gene: .

CDR3aa: CASSPWGGTLTDTQYF
CDR3nt: TGTGCCAGCAGCCCTTGGGGAGGGACCCTCACAGATACGCAGTATTTT
v_gene: TRBV7-9
len: 16
abundance: .
j_gene: TRBJ2-3
d_gene: TRBD2

CDR3aa: CASTLREAMNTEAFF
CDR3nt: TGTGCCAGCACCTTAAGAGAGGCCATGAACACTGAAGCTTTCTTT
v_gene: TRBV7-3
len: 15
abundance: .
j_gene: TRBJ1-1
d_gene: .

CDR3aa: CASSFLGGDASYEQYF
CDR3nt: TGCGCCAGCAGCTTTCTAGGGGGGGACGCTAGCTACGAGCAGTACTTC
v_gene: TRBV5-1
len: 16
abundance: once
j_gene: TRBJ2-7
d_gene: .

CDR3aa: CASSYLPGPDQPQHF
CDR3nt: TGTGCCAGCAGTTACTTACCAGGGCCGGATCAGCCCCAGCATTTT
v_gene: TRBV6-5
len: 15
abundance: .
j_gene: TRBJ1-5
d_gene: .

CDR3aa: CASSAGSSPYEQYF
CDR3nt: TGTGCCAGCAGCGCCGGGTCGAGCCCCTACGAGCAGTACTTC
v_gene: TRBV9
len: 14
abundance: .
j_gene: TRBJ2-7
d_gene: .

CDR3aa: CASQIAGVADTQYF
CDR3nt: TGTGCCAGCCAAATAGCGGGGGTAGCAGATACGCAGTATTTT
v_gene: TRBV2
len: 14
abundance: few
j_gene: TRBJ2-3
d_gene: TRBD2

CDR3aa: CASSLNADQPQHF
CDR3nt: TGTGCCAGCAGCTTAAATGCGGATCAGCCCCAGCATTTT
v_gene: TRBV7-9
len: 13
abundance: few
j_gene: TRBJ1-5
d_gene: .

CDR3aa: CASSRGGLSYNEQFF
CDR3nt: TGTGCCAGCAGCCGCGGAGGGTTATCCTACAATGAGCAGTTCTTC
v_gene: TRBV11-2
len: 15
abundance: .
j_gene: TRBJ2-1
d_gene: .

CDR3aa: CASSEGSGAGYSNQPQHF
CDR3nt: TGTGCCAGCAGTGAAGGGTCCGGGGCGGGGTATAGCAATCAGCCCCAGCATTTT
v_gene: TRBV6-1
len: 18
abundance: .
j_gene: TRBJ1-5
d_gene: .

CDR3aa: CASSRGGFMATEAFF
CDR3nt: TGTGCCAGCAGTAGGGGTGGGTTCATGGCGACTGAAGCTTTCTTT
v_gene: TRBV6-5
len: 15
abundance: .
j_gene: TRBJ1-1
d_gene: .

CDR3aa: CASSAGSGGPVGELFF
CDR3nt: TGTGCCAGCAGCGCGGGTAGCGGGGGCCCCGTCGGGGAGCTGTTTTTT
v_gene: TRBV7-3
len: 16
abundance: .
j_gene: TRBJ2-2
d_gene: TRBD2